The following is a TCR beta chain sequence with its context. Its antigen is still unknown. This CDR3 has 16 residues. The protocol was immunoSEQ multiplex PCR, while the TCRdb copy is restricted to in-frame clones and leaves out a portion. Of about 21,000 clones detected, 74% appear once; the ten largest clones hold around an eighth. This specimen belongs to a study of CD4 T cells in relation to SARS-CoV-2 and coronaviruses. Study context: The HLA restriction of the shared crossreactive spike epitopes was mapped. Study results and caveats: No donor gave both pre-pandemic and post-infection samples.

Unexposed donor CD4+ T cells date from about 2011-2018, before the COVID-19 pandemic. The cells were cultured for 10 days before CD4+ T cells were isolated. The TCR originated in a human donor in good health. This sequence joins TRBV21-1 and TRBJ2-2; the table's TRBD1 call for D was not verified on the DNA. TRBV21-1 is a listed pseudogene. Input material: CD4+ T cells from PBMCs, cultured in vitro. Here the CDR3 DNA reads TGTGCCAGCAGCAACTCCGGGACAGGGGTCACCGGGGAGCTGTTTTTT. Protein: CASSNSGTGVTGELFF.